This passage covers 5 T cell receptor beta chains from one sample sequenced in a study of blood T cell repertoires in COVID-19. This table comes from immunoSEQ multiplex PCR, and its TCRdb copy is limited to in-frame clones, with some not included. The sample holds some 100,000 clones, 88% seen once. Sequencing was done on a sample of peripheral blood. The receptors originated from a man in his fifties or sixties with COVID-19, enrolled during active disease.

The chain couples TRBV7-2 to TRBJ1-2; a weak D match, TRBD1 (6 bases). Germline V gene lookup returns CDR1 SGHTA and CDR2 FQGNSA. This CDR3 region has 15 residues. The ends were cut back, 0 bases at V and 6 bases at J, with 14 bases in the middle. The CDR3 DNA reads TGTGCCAGCAGCTTAGCGGGGGCTGAGGTTGATGGCTACACCTTC. It specifies CASSLAGAEVDGYTF.

V gene TRBV29-1 combines with J gene TRBJ1-5; 7 nucleotides align to TRBD1. J was trimmed by 3 bases and V by 6 bases; bases with no gene match: 5. This CDR3 has 13 residues. CDR1 and CDR2 (germline): SQVTM, ANQGSEA. The CDR3 region is CSVSTGSNQPQHF. The CDR3 bases are TGCAGCGTATCGACAGGGTCCAATCAGCCCCAGCATTTT.

V and J are TRBV5-1 and TRBJ2-1; maybe TRBD1 (6 bases). Per germline, CDR1 SGHRS and CDR2 YFSETQ. The CDR3 totals 15 residues. Trimming took off 1 base at V and 5 bases at J, with 13 bases between the two ends. The CDR3 protein is CASSLSQGIHNEQFF. The CDR3 DNA reads TGCGCCAGCAGCTTGAGTCAGGGGATACACAATGAGCAGTTCTTC.

V is TRBV4-1 and J is TRBJ2-7; TRBD2 agrees at 10 bases. Per germline, CDR1 MGHRA and CDR2 YSYEKL. There are 16 residues in the CDR3. Losses at the gene ends were 2 bases for V and 6 bases for J; bases not matched to a gene: 10. The CDR3: CASSQPHQRGGGEQYF. CDR3 in DNA: TGCGCCAGCAGCCAACCCCACCAGCGGGGGGGCGGCGAGCAGTACTTC.

The V call is TRBV4-1, the J call TRBJ1-2; D might be TRBD1 (5 bases). Germline-derived CDR1 and CDR2 are MGHRA and YSYEKL. V was pared by 0 bases and J by 4 bases, with 18 bases between. This CDR3 contains 17 residues. The CDR3 DNA is TGCGCCAGCAGCCAAGATATTCTTTCAGGGTACGGCTATGGCTACACCTTC. Protein: CASSQDILSGYGYGYTF.